One sample yielded the 28 T cell receptor beta chains listed below, sequenced in a study of cytomegalovirus exposure and HLA in healthy donors. In the PCR, 60 Vbeta and 13 Jbeta primers were used. TCRdb keeps only in-frame clones here, not all; method: immunoSEQ multiplex PCR. The sample comprises a few hundred thousand clones, around 88% of which are singletons, and 1% rests with the top ten. Sequencing was performed on PBMCs. The receptor source for this set is a woman aged 18-30 years in good health and CMV-seronegative.

This chain links TRBV7-9 with TRBJ2-4; the match to TRBD2 covers 7 bases. With V trimmed by 4 bases and J by 8 bases, 8 bases remained unmatched. CDR3 length: 14 amino acids. In germline, CDR1 is SEHNR, CDR2 FQNEAQ (reference sequence). The CDR3 protein is CASSSAGEGDIQYF. CDR3 nucleotide sequence: TGTGCCAGCAGCTCCGCGGGGGAGGGTGACATTCAGTACTTC.

CDR3 sequence reads: CAWSVEGTGASPQHF. Here the CDR3 DNA reads TGTGCCTGGAGTGTCGAAGGAACAGGGGCATCGCCCCAGCATTTT. The J gene is TRBJ1-5, the V gene TRBV30, with TRBD1 matching 7 bases. V trimming: 0 bases; J trimming: 9 bases; junction bases outside the gene matches: 11. The CDR3 loop spans 15 amino acids. Germline CDR1 and CDR2: GTSNPN and SVGIG (reference sequence).

The chain is built from TRBV5-1 and TRBJ2-3; the match to TRBD1 covers 9 bases. The V gene end was trimmed by 4 bases and the J gene end by 3 bases; junction bases not matched to a gene: 3. CDR1 and CDR2 from the germline V gene are SGHRS and YFSETQ. CDR3 length: 14 residues. CDR3 amino acids: CASSIGQGTDTQYF. The CDR3 nucleotides read TGCGCCAGCAGCATTGGACAGGGGACAGATACGCAGTATTTT. The variable domain in full, with the rest retrieved from reference TRBV5-1 and TRBJ2-3, is KAGVTQTPRYLIKTRGQQVTLSCSPISGHRSVSWYQQTPGQGLQFLFEYFSETQRNKGNFPGRFSGRQFSNSRSEMNVSTLELGDSALYLCASSIGQGTDTQYFGPGTRLTVL.

V is TRBV4-3 and J is TRBJ2-7; D is ambiguous. V lost 0 bases to trimming and J lost 1 base, with 7 bases between them. Germline loops: CDR1 LGHNA, CDR2 YSLEER. The CDR3 runs to 14 residues. CDR3 residues: CASSQDRRSYEQYF. The CDR3 DNA follows: TGCGCCAGCAGCCAAGATAGGCGGTCCTACGAGCAGTACTTC.

The rearrangement uses TRBV4-2 and TRBJ2-7; 10 bases are a match to TRBD2. The germline CDR1 and CDR2 sequences are LGHNA and YNFKEQ. This CDR3 comprises 15 residues. Unmatched junction bases numbered 8, after V lost 4 bases and J lost 5 bases. CDR3 nucleotides: TGTGCCAGCAGCCGGACGGAGCGGGAGGGCCACGAGCAGTACTTC. Translated, it gives CASSRTEREGHEQYF.

The rearrangement joins TRBV7-9 to TRBJ2-3; D gene unclear. CDR1 and CDR2 from the germline V gene are SEHNR and FQNEAQ (reference sequence). This CDR3 contains 14 residues. V was trimmed by 1 base and J by 1 base, leaving 6 bases between them. The CDR3 loop is CASSLDSGTDTQYF. In DNA form, the CDR3 reads TGTGCCAGCAGCTTAGATTCGGGCACAGATACGCAGTATTTT.

This clone was counted only a few times. V gene TRBV7-2 combines with J gene TRBJ2-1, with 9 nucleotides matching TRBD2. J was trimmed by 15 bases and V by 1 base; bases with no gene match: 10. The CDR3 runs to 14 residues. Per the germline V gene, CDR1 is SGHTA and CDR2 is FQGNSA. CDR3 sequence (DNA): TGTGCCAGCAGCTTAGGCAGCGGGGGGCCTACGGGGTTCTTC. This codes for CASSLGSGGPTGFF.

The chain recombines TRBV7-9 with TRBJ1-4, with 9 positions matching TRBD1. Germline assignment: CDR1 SEHNR and CDR2 FQNEAQ (reference sequence). CDR3 length equals 16 residues. After removal of 7 bases from V and 6 bases from J, the junction contained 12 bases not matched to a gene. CDR3 DNA sequence: TGTGCCAGCAAGGTCACAGGGGGCGCATCCGATGAAAAACTGTTTTTT. This translates into CASKVTGGASDEKLFF.

V and J are TRBV7-7 and TRBJ2-3; D unresolved. V gave up 1 base and J gave up 6 bases, with 8 bases separating them. CDR1 is SSHAT and CDR2 is FNYEAQ in the germline V gene (reference sequence). The CDR3 loop spans 13 amino acids. For the CDR3, the DNA is TGTGCCAGCAGCTTAGGAGAACGGGATACGCAGTATTTT. It codes for CASSLGERDTQYF.

Only one count was recorded for this clone. The V call is TRBV6-5, the J call TRBJ2-1; D is unresolved. Trimming pared 4 bases from V and 0 bases from J, leaving 13 bases between. Germline V gives CDR1 MNHEY, CDR2 SVGAGI. The CDR3 is 16 amino acids. This CDR3 reads CASSSPADSSYNEQFF. Here the CDR3 DNA reads TGTGCCAGCAGTTCCCCGGCGGATAGCTCCTACAATGAGCAGTTCTTC.

As for this clone: A read error may account for a junction end that differs from germline. J is TRBJ2-7 and V is TRBV15, with 12 bases fitting TRBD1. CDR1 is LNHNV, CDR2 YYDKDF, per germline (reference sequence). This CDR3 spans 14 amino acids. The CDR3 is CATRRDRGQGEQCF. CDR3 DNA sequence: TGTGCCACCAGAAGGGACAGGGGGCAAGGCGAGCAGTGCTTC.

This sequence joins TRBV5-1 and TRBJ2-1; 12 nucleotides align to TRBD1. The junction had 10 bases not matched to a gene; V was cut back by 2 bases and J by 10 bases. CDR1 is SGHRS, CDR2 YFSETQ, per germline. CDR3 length: 16 amino acids. CDR3 residues: CASSFNPGTGGHEQFF. CDR3 DNA sequence: TGCGCCAGCAGCTTTAACCCCGGGACAGGGGGCCACGAGCAGTTCTTC.

This clone has only one observation. This chain links TRBV4-2 with TRBJ2-1; 10 nucleotides align to TRBD2. This CDR3 contains 17 residues. With V trimmed by 1 base and J by 0 bases, 3 bases remained unmatched. CDR1 and CDR2 (germline): LGHNA, YNFKEQ. CDR3 nucleotide sequence: TGTGCCAGCAGCCAAGCAAGCGGGAGGGGCTCCTACAATGAGCAGTTCTTC. It codes for CASSQASGRGSYNEQFF.

The V call is TRBV19, the J call TRBJ2-1, with 7 bases aligning to TRBD1. J was trimmed by 7 bases and V by 6 bases; bases with no gene match: 6. CDR1 and CDR2 from the germline V gene are LNHDA and SQIVND (reference sequence). The CDR3 is 13 amino acids. Here the CDR3 DNA reads TGTGCCAGTAGACCGACAGGGCGGAATGAGCAGTTCTTC. It encodes CASRPTGRNEQFF. The complete variable domain, with remaining parts taken from reference TRBV19 and TRBJ2-1, reads DGGITQSPKYLFRKEGQNVTLSCEQNLNHDAMYWYRQDPGQGLRLIYYSQIVNDFQKGDIAEGYSVSREKKESFPLTVTSAQKNPTAFYLCASRPTGRNEQFFGPGTRLTVL.

V is TRBV7-2 and J is TRBJ2-5; the D gene is possibly TRBD1 (6 bases). This CDR3 comprises 14 residues. Germline CDR1 SGHTA, CDR2 FQGNSA. V dropped 6 bases and J dropped 4 bases, with 15 bases sitting between them. In DNA, the CDR3 is TGTGCCAGCAGGCGAGGGGGAAAGGGAGAGACCCAGTACTTC. Translated: CASRRGGKGETQYF.

The chain couples TRBV27 to TRBJ1-2, with D perhaps TRBD1 (5 bases). Per the germline V gene, CDR1 is MNHEY and CDR2 is SMNVEV (reference sequence). V shed 3 bases and J shed 0 bases, with 26 bases lying between them. This CDR3 is 20 amino acids long. CDR3 amino acids: CASSLAGPAEGLFANYGYTF. The CDR3 coding sequence is TGTGCCAGCAGTTTGGCAGGGCCCGCAGAGGGACTTTTTGCTAACTATGGCTACACCTTC.

The V and J genes are TRBV6-1 and TRBJ2-4; TRBD1 agrees at 9 bases. Germline CDR1 is MNHNS and CDR2 is SASEGT. Losses at the gene ends were 5 bases for V and 2 bases for J; bases not matched to a gene: 4. The CDR3 consists of 15 residues. CDR3 region: CASSRDRVSKNIQYF. CDR3 nucleotides: TGTGCCAGCAGTCGGGACAGGGTGTCCAAAAACATTCAGTACTTC.

The chain recombines TRBV6-1 with TRBJ2-5; D not certain. The J call may be mistaken, given a closer DNA end match to TRBJ2-7. The CDR3 covers 16 residues. Germline V gene lookup returns CDR1 MNHNS and CDR2 SASEGT. CDR3: CASSEAGSGLSYEQYF. The CDR3 DNA sequence: TGTGCCAGCAGTGAAGCGGGCTCAGGCCTGAGCTACGAGCAGTACTTC.

The chain uses TRBV9 and TRBJ2-3; the match to TRBD2 covers 9 bases. The V gene end was trimmed by 5 bases and the J gene end by 5 bases; junction bases not matched to a gene: 6. The CDR3 has 14 residues. Germline values: CDR1 SGDLS, CDR2 YYNGEE. The CDR3 DNA sequence: TGTGCCAGCAGTAAAGCGGGAGGAATAGATACGCAGTATTTT. This encodes CASSKAGGIDTQYF.

CDR3 sequence: CASSQEKPGTVTYEQYF. CDR3 DNA: TGCGCCAGCAGCCAAGAAAAACCCGGGACTGTCACCTACGAGCAGTACTTC. The rearrangement joins TRBV4-1 to TRBJ2-7; TRBD2 might be the D (6 bases). Germline-derived CDR1 and CDR2 are MGHRA and YSYEKL. This CDR3 spans 17 amino acids. Trimming shortened V by 0 bases and J by 2 bases, and 17 bases separated the two germline ends.

The rearrangement links TRBV2 to TRBJ2-5; TRBD1 might be the D (6 bases). Germline CDR1 reads SNHLY; CDR2 reads FYNNEI. CDR3 size: 13 residues. Trimming shortened V by 9 bases and J by 4 bases, and 15 bases separated the two germline ends. CDR3 coding DNA: TGTGCCAGTTACAGGGATCGGGGAGAGACCCAGTACTTC. The encoded protein is CASYRDRGETQYF.

This rearrangement joins TRBV19 to TRBJ2-7; 7 bases fit TRBD1. Germline CDR1 is LNHDA and CDR2 is SQIVND (reference sequence). V was pared by 3 bases and J by 5 bases, with 4 bases of the junction left unmatched. The CDR3 runs to 13 residues. Written as DNA, the CDR3 is TGTGCCAGTAGTATTTACAGGGGCCACGAGCAGTACTTC. It codes for CASSIYRGHEQYF.

The rearrangement joins TRBV10-3 to TRBJ2-5; D not certain. The germline CDR1 and CDR2 sequences are ENHRY and SYGVKD. The ends were cut back, 2 bases at V and 2 bases at J, with 6 bases in the middle. The CDR3 is 13 amino acids. The CDR3 DNA sequence: TGTGCCATCAGTGAGGACATACAAGAGACCCAGTACTTC. Translation: CAISEDIQETQYF.

The chain joins TRBV19 to TRBJ2-5; perhaps TRBD1 as D (6 bases). This CDR3 region has 13 residues. The V and J ends lost 4 bases and 5 bases respectively, with 11 bases between them. The germline CDR1 and CDR2 sequences are LNHDA and SQIVND (reference sequence). The CDR3 loop reads CASSTGAWETQYF. The CDR3 DNA reads as TGTGCCAGTAGTACAGGGGCGTGGGAGACCCAGTACTTC.

The chain recombines TRBV29-1 with TRBJ1-2, with 7 bases that match TRBD1. V shed 6 bases, J shed 7 bases, and the junction held 11 bases outside the gene matches. Germline lookup yields CDR1 SQVTM and CDR2 ANQGSEA. CDR3 length equals 13 residues. CDR3 sequence: CSVATGVPSGYTF. In DNA form, the CDR3 reads TGCAGCGTGGCTACAGGGGTGCCCTCTGGCTACACCTTC.

The J gene is TRBJ2-3, the V gene TRBV27; D gene unclear. From germline, CDR1 is MNHEY and CDR2 SMNVEV (reference sequence). The CDR3 spans 14 residues. Trimming left V 2 bases short and J 5 bases short, with 11 bases between. The CDR3 loop is CASSLRSMLDTQYF. CDR3 DNA sequence: TGTGCCAGCAGTTTAAGGAGTATGTTAGATACGCAGTATTTT.

In this sample, this clone turned up once. V usage is TRBV7-9 and J usage is TRBJ2-3; D perhaps matches TRBD2 (6 bases). The CDR3 extends over 18 amino acids. V was shortened by 1 base and J by 5 bases, with 22 bases between the two germline ends. Germline CDR1 is SEHNR and CDR2 is FQNEAQ (reference sequence). CDR3 bases: TGTGCCAGCAGCTTAGAGGTGGCGGTGGGGGGAGTTGGAGATACGCAGTATTTT. This encodes CASSLEVAVGGVGDTQYF.

V gene TRBV9 combines with J gene TRBJ1-1; D is perhaps TRBD1 (6 bases). Germline V lookup: CDR1 SGDLS, CDR2 YYNGEE. The CDR3 sequence is 17 residues long. The V gene lost 0 bases and the J gene lost 3 bases, with 18 bases spanning the gap. CDR3 nucleotides: TGTGCCAGCAGCGTAGCCGCAGGGGCGGTCCCGGACACTGAAGCTTTCTTT. This sequence encodes CASSVAAGAVPDTEAFF.